This TCR beta chain is from a study of post-analysis software for immune sequencing data. With regard to this clonotype: Its antigen is as yet unknown.

Regarding the study as a whole: In patients, about 5 TRBV segments were more frequent than in controls, with TRBV5-6, TRBV5-1 and TRBV20-1 among them.

There are 15 residues in the CDR3. The germline V gene has CDR1 SEHNR and CDR2 FQNEAQ (reference sequence). V gave up 5 bases and J gave up 4 bases; unmatched junction bases: 9. TCR beta cDNA libraries had unique molecular identifiers. TCRdb passed the PCR reads through MiXCR, listing each CDR3 protein once. The top ten hold around 1.7% of the sample, which has 550,000 to 700,000 distinct CDR3 sequences, roughly two fifths seen once. This chain connects TRBV7-9 to TRBJ2-7, with 9 bases lining up with TRBD1. The sequence derives from a girl between 5 and 17 years old with multiple sclerosis. Specimen: blood. CDR3 residues: CASSPGGQGVYEQYF. For the CDR3, the DNA is TGTGCCAGCAGCCCCGGGGGACAGGGAGTATACGAGCAGTACTTC. Combining the CDR3 with reference TRBV7-9 and TRBJ2-7 gives the whole variable domain DTGVSQNPRHKITKRGQNVTFRCDPISEHNRLYWYRQTLGQGPEFLTYFQNEAQLEKSRLLSDRFSAERPKGSFSTLEIQRTEQGDSAMYLCASSPGGQGVYEQYFGPGTRLTVT.